A selection of T cell receptor beta chains follows, all from one sample in a study of shared clonotypes between healthy human individuals. Produced via immunoSEQ multiplex PCR; TCRdb's table is partial and in-frame only. Found here are about 2,200,000 clones, approximately 94% of them singletons; the top ten hold around 1.7%. Material for sequencing was naive CD8+ T cells from PBMCs. These receptors originate from a man aged 18 to 35 in good health. Some clones in this sample may be carry-over from other donors' samples. CDR3s include the opening cysteine and the closing phenylalanine or tryptophan. The D gene is left open where the match is weak. Size is stated for part of the rows, as once, few or many counts, or as a class when the clone is expanded.

v_call	d_call	j_call	cdr3_length	clone_size	cdr3_aa	cdr3_nt
TRBV11-2	NA	TRBJ1-1	15	NA	CASSLAPRGFTEAFF	TGTGCCAGCAGCTTGGCCCCCCGGGGGTTCACTGAAGCTTTCTTT
TRBV19	NA	TRBJ2-2	15	NA	CASSTFKIGHRELFF	TGTGCCAGTAGTACCTTCAAGATCGGGCACCGGGAGCTGTTTTTT
TRBV21-1	NA	TRBJ1-2	15	NA	CASSRQITTNYGYTF	TGTGCCAGCAGCCGTCAGATAACAACTAACTATGGCTACACCTTC
TRBV7-6	NA	TRBJ1-2	13	NA	CASSSSDNYGYTF	TGTGCCAGCAGCTCCAGTGATAACTATGGCTACACCTTC
TRBV7-7	NA	TRBJ2-1	15	NA	CASSLGPGIADEQFF	TGTGCCAGCAGCTTAGGGCCAGGGATCGCCGATGAGCAGTTCTTC
TRBV11-2	NA	TRBJ1-2	15	NA	CASSSTSGTNYGYTF	TGTGCCAGCAGCTCAACCTCCGGGACCAACTATGGCTACACCTTC
TRBV2	NA	TRBJ1-1	14	NA	CASRFGVGNTEAFF	TGTGCCAGCAGGTTTGGAGTAGGAAACACTGAAGCTTTCTTT
TRBV28	NA	TRBJ2-1	16	NA	CASRLDRGYSYNEQFF	TGTGCCAGCAGACTAGATAGAGGGTATTCCTACAATGAGCAGTTCTTC
TRBV27	TRBD1	TRBJ2-5	15	NA	CASSLFQGGRETQYF	TGTGCCAGCAGTTTGTTTCAAGGGGGCCGGGAGACCCAGTACTTC
TRBV27	NA	TRBJ2-7	13	NA	CASSLQGGYEQYF	TGTGCCAGCAGTCTTCAGGGAGGCTACGAGCAGTACTTC
TRBV7-9	TRBD2	TRBJ2-3	17	NA	CASSNRTSGNPTDTQYF	TGTGCCAGCAGCAATCGGACTAGCGGGAATCCCACAGATACGCAGTATTTT
TRBV29-1	TRBD2	TRBJ2-1	15	NA	CSVEGGRLRDNEQFF	TGCAGCGTTGAAGGCGGGAGACTTCGGGACAATGAGCAGTTCTTC
TRBV19	TRBD2	TRBJ2-7	16	NA	CASSIDLASGSYEQYF	TGTGCCAGTAGTATAGATCTCGCCAGCGGGAGTTACGAGCAGTACTTC
TRBV6-1	TRBD1	TRBJ1-5	15	NA	CASSDPGQINQPQHF	TGTGCCAGCAGTGACCCGGGACAGATCAATCAGCCCCAGCATTTT
TRBV25-1	NA	TRBJ2-3	16	NA	CASSEYKAEATDTQYF	TGTGCCAGCAGTGAATATAAGGCGGAAGCCACAGATACGCAGTATTTT
TRBV21-1	NA	TRBJ1-2	15	NA	CASSAPGERPYGYTF	TGTGCCAGCAGCGCACCAGGAGAAAGGCCCTATGGCTACACCTTC
TRBV13	TRBD1	TRBJ2-7	15	NA	CASSSPGQGDPEQYF	TGTGCCAGCAGCTCACCGGGACAGGGTGATCCCGAGCAGTACTTC
TRBV5-8	NA	TRBJ2-1	14	NA	CASSLVGVYNEQFF	TGTGCCAGCAGCCTGGTAGGGGTCTACAATGAGCAGTTCTTC
TRBV19	TRBD2	TRBJ2-7	17	NA	CASSWGIAGEGSYEQYF	TGTGCCAGTAGTTGGGGTATAGCGGGAGAAGGGAGCTACGAGCAGTACTTC
TRBV12-5	TRBD1	TRBJ1-2	13	NA	CASGTGGSYGYTF	TGTGCTAGTGGAACAGGGGGCTCCTATGGCTACACCTTC
TRBV27	TRBD1	TRBJ1-3	14	NA	CASSLTGRGNTIYF	TGTGCCAGCAGTTTGACAGGGAGAGGAAACACCATATATTTT
TRBV7-6	NA	TRBJ2-7	12	NA	CASSHPKKEQYF	TGTGCCAGCAGCCACCCCAAAAAAGAGCAGTACTTC
TRBV30	NA	TRBJ1-1	15	few	CAWSGVGAVNTEAFF	TGTGCCTGGAGTGGGGTGGGGGCCGTGAACACTGAAGCTTTCTTT
TRBV2	TRBD1	TRBJ1-4	15	NA	CASTRGTGVNEKLFF	TGTGCCAGCACCCGAGGGACAGGGGTTAATGAAAAACTGTTTTTT
TRBV27	TRBD2	TRBJ2-1	19	NA	CASRPSLIGTSGRNNEQFF	TGTGCCAGCAGGCCTTCACTGATAGGGACTAGCGGGAGGAACAATGAGCAGTTCTTC
TRBV4-1	NA	TRBJ2-3	17	NA	CASSQDETVSSTDTQYF	TGCGCCAGCAGCCAAGATGAGACAGTCTCTAGCACAGATACGCAGTATTTT
TRBV9	NA	TRBJ2-1	15	NA	CASSVVGGSYNEQFF	TGTGCCAGCAGCGTAGTCGGAGGCTCCTACAATGAGCAGTTCTTC
TRBV7-9	TRBD1	TRBJ2-1	12	once	CASSRQGWEQFF	TGTGCCAGCAGCCGACAGGGGTGGGAGCAGTTCTTC
TRBV9	TRBD1	TRBJ2-1	14	NA	CASSVGDRDNEQFF	TGTGCCAGCAGCGTAGGGGACAGGGACAATGAGCAGTTCTTC
TRBV4-1	NA	TRBJ1-2	15	NA	CASSQDRATGNGYTF	TGCGCCAGCAGCCAAGATAGGGCGACAGGTAATGGCTACACCTTC
TRBV27	TRBD1	TRBJ2-7	14	NA	CASTSRTGFHEQYF	TGTGCCAGCACCTCCAGGACAGGATTCCACGAGCAGTACTTC
TRBV5-6	TRBD1	TRBJ1-1	13	NA	CASSPGQGTEAFF	TGTGCCAGCAGCCCAGGACAGGGGACTGAAGCTTTCTTT
TRBV29-1	NA	TRBJ2-7	11	NA	CSVRDPYEQYF	TGCAGCGTTCGGGACCCCTACGAGCAGTACTTC
TRBV19	NA	TRBJ1-1	13	few	CASSIKGNTEAFF	TGTGCCAGTAGTATCAAGGGGAACACTGAAGCTTTCTTT
TRBV9	NA	TRBJ1-1	13	NA	CASSLQGGTEAFF	TGTGCCAGCAGCCTCCAAGGGGGCACTGAAGCTTTCTTT
TRBV4-1	TRBD2	TRBJ2-7	15	NA	CASSPREGSTYEQYF	TGCGCCAGCAGCCCCCGGGAGGGCAGTACCTACGAGCAGTACTTC
TRBV27	TRBD2	TRBJ2-7	15	NA	CASTRIAGGLYEQYF	TGTGCCAGCACGAGGATAGCGGGAGGTCTGTACGAGCAGTACTTC
TRBV7-9	NA	TRBJ2-3	14	NA	CATTPGTSTDTQYF	TGTGCCACAACCCCTGGGACTAGCACAGATACGCAGTATTTT
TRBV10-3	TRBD1	TRBJ1-3	14	NA	CATWTGHSGNTIYF	TGTGCCACGTGGACAGGGCACTCTGGAAACACCATATATTTT
TRBV19	TRBD1	TRBJ2-7	13	few	CASSDRGRDEQYF	TGTGCCAGTTCGGACAGGGGGCGCGACGAGCAGTACTTC
TRBV7-9	NA	TRBJ2-2	16	NA	CASSWVLAPNTGELFF	TGTGCCAGCAGCTGGGTTCTAGCGCCGAACACCGGGGAGCTGTTTTTT
TRBV5-3	NA	TRBJ1-2	21	NA	CARSLWKLTPKCRGSNYGYTF	TGTGCCAGAAGCTTGTGGAAACTAACCCCAAAATGTCGCGGGTCTAACTATGGCTACACCTTC
TRBV4-3	NA	TRBJ2-7	15	NA	CASSQALGSAYEQYF	TGCGCCAGCAGCCAAGCCCTAGGCAGCGCCTACGAGCAGTACTTC
TRBV7-9	NA	TRBJ2-7	14	NA	CASIGGGDDYEQYF	TGTGCCAGCATAGGGGGAGGGGACGACTACGAGCAGTACTTC
TRBV27	TRBD1	TRBJ2-3	15	NA	CASSPDRGYTDTQYF	TGTGCCAGCAGTCCCGACAGGGGGTACACAGATACGCAGTATTTT
TRBV27	TRBD1	TRBJ1-5	16	once	CASSPWTGEVLGPQHF	TGTGCCAGCAGTCCTTGGACAGGGGAGGTACTTGGGCCCCAGCATTTT
TRBV9	NA	TRBJ2-2	14	NA	CASSVPSEAGELFF	TGTGCCAGCAGCGTACCCTCGGAGGCCGGGGAGCTGTTTTTT
TRBV4-3	NA	TRBJ2-3	15	once	CASSQGLGSTDTQYF	TGCGCCAGCAGCCAAGGACTAGGTAGCACAGATACGCAGTATTTT